The clone carrying this T cell receptor (beta chain) showed up just a few times. The sample originates from a study of blood T cell repertoires in COVID-19. TCRdb's table, derived via immunoSEQ multiplex PCR, lists solely in-frame clones and lacks some. The table records roughly 430,000 clones, 70% to 90% of them present only once. Shortly before study entry, within 2 weeks, exposed participants had met a COVID-19 case. The germline gives CDR1 LNHNV, CDR2 YYDKDF (reference sequence). This CDR3 is 15 amino acids long. Germline trimming cut 5 bases from V and 7 bases from J; bases unmatched to any gene: 7.

This sequence originates from a young woman who had been exposed to COVID-19. The chain couples TRBV15 to TRBJ1-6; 8 nucleotides align to TRBD1. Specimen: PBMCs or T cells enriched from blood (not recorded which). The DNA for the CDR3 is TGTGCCACCAGCTTGGACAGGGTTGACAATTCACCCCTCCACTTT. As protein: CATSLDRVDNSPLHF.